The 9 T cell receptor beta chains presented below share a single source sample, sequenced in a study of blood T cell repertoires in COVID-19. Generated by immunoSEQ multiplex PCR, the TCRdb table keeps only in-frame clones and is missing some. Seen here are 90,000 to 100,000 clones, around 72% observed once, and the top ten hold around 22%. What was sequenced was peripheral blood. These receptors were collected from a man between 65 and 79 years old with acute or convalescent COVID-19.

The chain carries TRBV5-6 and TRBJ1-1; no reliable D call. CDR1 SGHDT and CDR2 YYEEEE come from the germline V gene. The CDR3 covers 14 residues. V was shortened by 2 bases and J by 0 bases, with 8 bases between the two germline ends. For the CDR3, the DNA is TGTGCCAGCAGCTTAGAACTTCTGAACACTGAAGCTTTCTTT. Translation: CASSLELLNTEAFF.

The rearrangement joins TRBV6-5 to TRBJ2-2; 7 bases line up with TRBD2. This CDR3 comprises 14 residues. After removal of 2 bases from V and 13 bases from J, the junction contained 10 bases not matched to a gene. Germline V gene sequence: CDR1 MNHEY, CDR2 SVGAGI. CDR3 sequence (DNA): TGTGCCAGCAGTTACGGGGGACTACCCGGAAGGCTGTTTTTT. This gives the protein CASSYGGLPGRLFF.

The table lists this clone with a few counts. V usage is TRBV9 and J usage is TRBJ1-2; the D is unclear. V was clipped by 0 bases and J by 4 bases, with 10 bases between them. The CDR3 spans 14 residues. Germline V gene data show CDR1 as SGDLS and CDR2 as YYNGEE. The CDR3 DNA reads as TGTGCCAGCAGCGTAGATGGACGGGGCTATGGCTACACCTTC. Translation gives CASSVDGRGYGYTF. The variable domain in full, completed from reference TRBV9 and TRBJ1-2, reads DSGVTQTPKHLITATGQRVTLRCSPRSGDLSVYWYQQSLDQGLQFLIQYYNGEERAKGNILERFSAQQFPDLHSELNLSSLELGDSALYFCASSVDGRGYGYTFGSGTRLTVV.

The rearrangement joins TRBV11-2 to TRBJ1-2; a possible D gene is TRBD1 (5 bases). CDR1 is SGHAT and CDR2 is FQNNGV in the germline V gene. V was clipped by 5 bases and J by 0 bases, with 10 bases between them. The CDR3 spans 14 residues. The CDR3 is CASSHRGSNYGYTF. Here the CDR3 DNA reads TGTGCCAGCAGCCATCGGGGGTCTAACTATGGCTACACCTTC.

The chain joins TRBV11-3 to TRBJ2-7, with TRBD1 matching 11 bases. CDR1 is SGHNT, CDR2 YENEEA, per germline. V lost 5 bases, J lost 2 bases, and 2 bases stayed unmatched. CDR3 length: 14 residues. The CDR3 sequence is CASSRDRGTYEQYF. CDR3 DNA: TGTGCCAGCAGCCGGGACAGGGGGACCTACGAGCAGTACTTC.

V usage is TRBV9 and J usage is TRBJ1-3; D may be TRBD1 (6 bases). Per the germline V gene, CDR1 is SGDLS and CDR2 is YYNGEE. V lost 4 bases and J 2 bases, leaving 13 bases between the germline ends. The CDR3 is 15 residues long. DNA of the CDR3: TGTGCCAGCAGCTTTCTACAGGGAACTGGAAACACCATATATTTT. It translates to CASSFLQGTGNTIYF.

This clone appeared a single time. The chain is built from TRBV19 and TRBJ2-2, with 8 bases matching TRBD1. This CDR3 contains 15 residues. Germline trimming cut 5 bases from V and 4 bases from J; bases unmatched to any gene: 6. The germline V gene has CDR1 LNHDA and CDR2 SQIVND (reference sequence). The CDR3 coding sequence is TGTGCCAGTAGTCGAAACAGGGGGACCACCGGGGAGCTGTTTTTT. Translating gives CASSRNRGTTGELFF.

This clone was observed once. This sequence joins TRBV25-1 and TRBJ2-7; D not certain. Germline V lookup: CDR1 MGHDK, CDR2 SYGVNS. This CDR3 is built from 12 residues. Trimming removed 4 bases at V and 3 bases at J, with 7 bases between. The CDR3 sequence is CASSAVIYEQYF. In nucleotides, the CDR3 is TGTGCCAGCAGTGCCGTTATCTACGAGCAGTACTTC.

The chain has TRBV28 and TRBJ1-4, with 8 bases fitting TRBD1. The V segment lost 10 bases and the J segment 7 bases; nucleotides outside the gene matches: 8. The germline gives CDR1 MDHEN, CDR2 SYDVKM. The CDR3 contains 13 residues. In nucleotides, the CDR3 is TGTGCCACTATGGACAGGGCCAGTGAAAAACTGTTTTTT. Translation gives CATMDRASEKLFF.